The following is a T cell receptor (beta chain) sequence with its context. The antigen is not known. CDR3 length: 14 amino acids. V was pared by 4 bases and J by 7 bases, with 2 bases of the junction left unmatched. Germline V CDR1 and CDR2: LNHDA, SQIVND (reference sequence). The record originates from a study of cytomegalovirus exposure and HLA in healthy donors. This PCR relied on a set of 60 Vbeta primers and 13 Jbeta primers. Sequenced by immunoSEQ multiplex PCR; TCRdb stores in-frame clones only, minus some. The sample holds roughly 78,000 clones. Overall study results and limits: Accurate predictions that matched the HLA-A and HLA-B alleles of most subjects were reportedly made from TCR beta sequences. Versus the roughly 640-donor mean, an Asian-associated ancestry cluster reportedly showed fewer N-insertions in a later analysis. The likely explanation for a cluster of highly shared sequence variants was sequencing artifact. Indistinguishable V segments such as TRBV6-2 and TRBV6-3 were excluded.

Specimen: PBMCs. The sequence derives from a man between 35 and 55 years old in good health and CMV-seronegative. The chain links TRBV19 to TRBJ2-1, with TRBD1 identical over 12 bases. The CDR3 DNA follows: TGTGCCAGTAGTAGGGGACAGGGGGCAAATGAGCAGTTCTTC. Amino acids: CASSRGQGANEQFF.